Below, 6 T cell receptor beta chains from the same sample are listed, as sequenced in a study of glioma-infiltrating T cells. TCR alpha and beta CDR3 regions were amplified from RNA using iRepertoire nested multiplex PCR. TCRdb re-called the multiplex PCR reads through MiXCR, storing one row per CDR3 protein. This table holds a few hundred thousand distinct CDR3 sequences, approximately 42% found once. Sequencing was performed on glioma tissue, nonneoplastic brain tissue, or PBMCs (not recorded which). Source of these receptors: a human donor with low-grade glioma or glioblastoma, undergoing nonglioma brain surgery, or in good health (not recorded which).

In its sample, this clonotype was seen once. A much larger clone differs from this one at a single base, so this may be a read error. The gene calls are TRBV25-1 and TRBJ1-5; 7 bases are a match to TRBD1. CDR1 and CDR2 from the germline V gene are MGHDK and SYGVNS. The CDR3 runs to 16 residues. CDR3 in DNA: TGTGCCACCAGTGAAACCCCTCGGGACAGCCCCAGCCCCCAGCATTTT. Translation gives CATSETPRDSPSPQHF.

On this clonotype: This may stem from a read error, because a much larger clone lies one nucleotide away. The chain combines TRBV20-1 with TRBJ2-5; D possibly corresponds to TRBD2 (6 bases). This CDR3 has 15 residues. Germline loops: CDR1 DFQATT, CDR2 SNEGSKA (reference sequence). The V end was cut by 4 bases, the J end by 2 bases, with 17 bases between. CDR3 sequence: CSAKPIGGGQETQYF. CDR3 sequence (DNA): TGCAGTGCTAAACCGATCGGAGGAGGGCAAGAGACCCAGTACTTC.

This clonotype was observed a handful of times. The chain recombines TRBV6-1 with TRBJ2-1; tentatively, D is TRBD1 (6 bases). V dropped 5 bases and J dropped 5 bases, with 22 bases sitting between them. The CDR3 consists of 17 residues. Germline CDR1 and CDR2: MNHNS and SASEGT. The CDR3 region has the DNA TGTGCCAGCAGTCGTTCTGTGGGGGCGGTAACGGACAATGAGCAGTTCTTC. This codes for CASSRSVGAVTDNEQFF.

The chain combines TRBV20-1 with TRBJ2-7; D possibly matches TRBD1 or TRBD2 (5 bases each). Germline CDR1 DFQATT, CDR2 SNEGSKA (reference sequence). The V and J ends lost 2 bases and 7 bases respectively, with 18 bases between them. The CDR3 spans 14 residues. The chain's CDR3 is CSARRTGPYNEQYF. CDR3 DNA sequence: TGCAGTGCTAGACGCACGGGACCCTACAATGAGCAGTACTTC.

This clonotype was found a few times. V and J are TRBV10-3 and TRBJ2-1; TRBD2 matches 8 bases. From germline, CDR1 is ENHRY and CDR2 SYGVKD. The ends lost 6 bases at V and 3 bases at J; junction bases unmatched: 4. The CDR3 has 14 amino acids. The CDR3 loop is CAIRGAGDYNEQFF. The CDR3 region has the DNA TGTGCCATCAGGGGAGCGGGGGACTACAATGAGCAGTTCTTC.

J is TRBJ2-5 and V is TRBV20-1, with D possibly being TRBD1 (5 bases). Germline CDR1 and CDR2: DFQATT and SNEGSKA (reference sequence). The CDR3 length is 12 residues. Trimming removed 7 bases at V and 2 bases at J, with 11 bases between. Here the CDR3 reads CSVMGPQETQYF. In nucleotides, the CDR3 is TGCAGTGTAATGGGGCCTCAAGAGACCCAGTACTTC.